This T cell receptor (beta chain) was profiled in a study of resident and recirculating memory T cells in vitiligo. V lost 6 bases to trimming and J lost 5 bases, with 16 bases between them. CDR3 length: 15 amino acids. Germline CDR1 reads WSHSY; CDR2 reads SAAADI. On this clone itself: The antigen is not known.

The assay was immunoSEQ multiplex PCR, and TCRdb's table has in-frame clones only and misses some. The sample holds tens of thousands of clones, 92% seen once. Patients had to be free of confetti depigmentation, indicating active vitiligo. Notes on the study in general: TCR sequences were not conserved across biopsy sites or patients. No single dominant TCR clone appeared; lesion clonality varied.

The chain combines TRBV10-2 with TRBJ2-2, with D tentatively TRBD2 (5 bases). The clonotype was recovered from a male donor with vitiligo. The specimen sequenced was blood. CDR3 protein: CASSPVPLATGELFF. The CDR3 coding sequence is TGCGCCAGCAGCCCAGTACCCTTAGCGACCGGGGAGCTGTTTTTT.